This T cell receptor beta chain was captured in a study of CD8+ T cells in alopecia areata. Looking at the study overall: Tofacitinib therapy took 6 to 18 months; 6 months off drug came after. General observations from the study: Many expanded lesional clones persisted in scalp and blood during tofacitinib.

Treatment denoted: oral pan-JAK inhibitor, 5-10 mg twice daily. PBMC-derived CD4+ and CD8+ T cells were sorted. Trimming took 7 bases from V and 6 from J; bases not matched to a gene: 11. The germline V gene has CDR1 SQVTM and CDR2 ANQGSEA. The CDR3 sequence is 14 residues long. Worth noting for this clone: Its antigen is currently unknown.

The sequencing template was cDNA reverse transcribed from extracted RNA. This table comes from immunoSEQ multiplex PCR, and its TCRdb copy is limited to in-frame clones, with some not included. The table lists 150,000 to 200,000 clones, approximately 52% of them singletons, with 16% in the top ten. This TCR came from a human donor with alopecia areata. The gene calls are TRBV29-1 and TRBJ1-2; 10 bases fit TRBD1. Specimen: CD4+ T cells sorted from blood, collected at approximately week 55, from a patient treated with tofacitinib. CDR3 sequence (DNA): TGCAGCGATTTGACAGGGGGCTTAAAAGATGGCTACACCTTC. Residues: CSDLTGGLKDGYTF.